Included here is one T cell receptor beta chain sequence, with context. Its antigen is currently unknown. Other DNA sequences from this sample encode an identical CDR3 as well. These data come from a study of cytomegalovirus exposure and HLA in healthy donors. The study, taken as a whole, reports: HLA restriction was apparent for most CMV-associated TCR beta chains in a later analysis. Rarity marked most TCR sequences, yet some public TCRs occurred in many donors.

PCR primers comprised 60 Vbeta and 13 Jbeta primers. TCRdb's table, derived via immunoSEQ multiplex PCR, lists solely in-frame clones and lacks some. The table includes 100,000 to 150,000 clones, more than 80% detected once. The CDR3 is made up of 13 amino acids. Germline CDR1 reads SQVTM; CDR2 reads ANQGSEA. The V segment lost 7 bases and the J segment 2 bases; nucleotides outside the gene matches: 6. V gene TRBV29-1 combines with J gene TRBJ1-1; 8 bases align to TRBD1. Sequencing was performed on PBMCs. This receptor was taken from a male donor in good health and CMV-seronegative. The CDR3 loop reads CSARTGSNTEAFF. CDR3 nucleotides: TGCAGCGCCAGGACAGGGTCCAACACTGAAGCTTTCTTT.